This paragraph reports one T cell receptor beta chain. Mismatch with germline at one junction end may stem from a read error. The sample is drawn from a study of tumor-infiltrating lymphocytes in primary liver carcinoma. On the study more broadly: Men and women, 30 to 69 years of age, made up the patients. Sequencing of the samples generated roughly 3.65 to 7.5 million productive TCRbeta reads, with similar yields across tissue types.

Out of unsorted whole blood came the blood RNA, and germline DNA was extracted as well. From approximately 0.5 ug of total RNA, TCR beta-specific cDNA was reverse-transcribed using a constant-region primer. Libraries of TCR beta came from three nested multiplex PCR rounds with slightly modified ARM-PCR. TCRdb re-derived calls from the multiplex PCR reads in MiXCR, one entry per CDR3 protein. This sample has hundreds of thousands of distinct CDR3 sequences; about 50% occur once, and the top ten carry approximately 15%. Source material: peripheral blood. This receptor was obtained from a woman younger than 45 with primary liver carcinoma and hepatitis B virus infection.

CDR3 region: CASSPWRTGSRDTQYF. The CDR3 coding sequence is TGTGCCAGCAGCCCCTGGCGGACAGGCAGCAGAGATACGCAGTATTTT. V usage is TRBV7-9 and J usage is TRBJ2-3, with 7 bases aligning to TRBD1. This CDR3 region has 16 residues. Germline loops: CDR1 SEHNR, CDR2 FQNEAQ (reference sequence). The full variable domain, completed using reference TRBV7-9 and TRBJ2-3, is DTGVSQNPRHKITKRGQNVTFRCDPISEHNRLYWYRQTLGQGPEFLTYFQNEAQLEKSRLLSDRFSAERPKGSFSTLEIQRTEQGDSAMYLCASSPWRTGSRDTQYFGPGTRLTVL.